These T cell receptor beta chains were read from a single sample in a study of blood T cells in healthy people across ages. TCRdb processed the 5' RACE reads anew with MiXCR; each CDR3 protein has one entry. The sample carries 1,300,000 or so distinct CDR3 sequences, almost 60% recorded once. The sequencing input was blood. The receptors originated from a man younger than 35 in good health. CDR3s include the opening cysteine and the closing phenylalanine or tryptophan. Each record gives: D gene, J gene, V gene, clone size, CDR3 protein, CDR3 DNA. A D gene is named only where the DNA matches it firmly. Clone size is given for some rows only: seen once, a few or many times, or a class if the clone is expanded.

D gene: NA; J gene: TRBJ2-1; V gene: TRBV7-9; clone size: NA; CDR3 protein: CASSPGPRPPPYNEQFF; CDR3 DNA: TGTGCCAGCAGCCCAGGCCCGAGGCCCCCCCCCTACAATGAGCAGTTCTTC
D gene: TRBD2; J gene: TRBJ2-1; V gene: TRBV11-3; clone size: NA; CDR3 protein: CASSSTIAGEQFF; CDR3 DNA: TGTGCCAGCAGCTCGACCATAGCGGGCGAGCAGTTCTTC
D gene: NA; J gene: TRBJ2-1; V gene: TRBV29-1; clone size: NA; CDR3 protein: CSARQESSYNEQFF; CDR3 DNA: TGCAGCGCGAGACAGGAGAGCTCCTACAATGAGCAGTTCTTC
D gene: TRBD2; J gene: TRBJ2-1; V gene: TRBV29-1; clone size: NA; CDR3 protein: CSVGGTSGPREQFF; CDR3 DNA: TGCAGCGTGGGGGGGACTAGCGGGCCCCGTGAGCAGTTCTTC
D gene: NA; J gene: TRBJ2-7; V gene: TRBV29-1; clone size: few; CDR3 protein: CSVQKTGNEQYF; CDR3 DNA: TGCAGCGTCCAAAAGACAGGAAACGAGCAGTACTTC
D gene: NA; J gene: TRBJ1-2; V gene: TRBV6-6; clone size: NA; CDR3 protein: CASSYVGREALGYTF; CDR3 DNA: TGTGCCAGCAGTTACGTCGGGCGAGAAGCGTTGGGCTACACCTTC
D gene: NA; J gene: TRBJ1-5; V gene: TRBV12-3/TRBV12-4; clone size: few; CDR3 protein: CASSLGMDQPQHF; CDR3 DNA: TGTGCCAGCAGTTTAGGTATGGATCAGCCCCAGCATTTT
D gene: NA; J gene: TRBJ2-7; V gene: TRBV20-1; clone size: few; CDR3 protein: CSRGSSYEQYF; CDR3 DNA: TGCAGTCGGGGAAGCTCCTACGAGCAGTACTTC
D gene: NA; J gene: TRBJ2-3; V gene: TRBV27; clone size: few; CDR3 protein: CASSLSTVGGLTDTQYF; CDR3 DNA: TGTGCCAGCAGTTTATCTACAGTTGGTGGTCTCACAGATACGCAGTATTTT
D gene: NA; J gene: TRBJ2-7; V gene: TRBV3-1; clone size: NA; CDR3 protein: CASSYRDLRGGEQYF; CDR3 DNA: TGTGCCAGCAGCTACCGGGATCTGAGGGGTGGCGAGCAGTACTTC
D gene: NA; J gene: TRBJ2-1; V gene: TRBV5-5; clone size: NA; CDR3 protein: CASSYKVYSETYNEQFF; CDR3 DNA: TGTGCCAGCAGCTATAAGGTATACAGTGAAACCTACAATGAGCAGTTCTTC
D gene: NA; J gene: TRBJ2-5; V gene: TRBV28; clone size: few; CDR3 protein: CASSLAKGIETQYF; CDR3 DNA: TGTGCCAGCAGTTTGGCCAAGGGTATCGAGACCCAGTACTTC
D gene: NA; J gene: TRBJ2-5; V gene: TRBV4-1; clone size: few; CDR3 protein: CASSQGSGRETQYF; CDR3 DNA: TGCGCCAGCAGCCAAGGGTCCGGGAGAGAGACCCAGTACTTC
D gene: NA; J gene: TRBJ2-7; V gene: TRBV7-2; clone size: NA; CDR3 protein: CASSADDYEQYF; CDR3 DNA: TGTGCCAGCAGCGCGGATGACTACGAGCAGTACTTC
D gene: NA; J gene: TRBJ1-4; V gene: TRBV6-2/TRBV6-3; clone size: few; CDR3 protein: CASSGRGNEKLFF; CDR3 DNA: TGTGCCAGCAGCGGTCGGGGGAATGAAAAACTGTTTTTT
D gene: NA; J gene: TRBJ2-1; V gene: TRBV9; clone size: NA; CDR3 protein: CASAHPLTGRISYNEQFF; CDR3 DNA: TGTGCCAGTGCCCACCCACTTACAGGGCGTATCTCCTACAATGAGCAGTTCTTC